Listed below are T cell receptor beta chains from one sample, sequenced in a study of T cell changes during pregnancy in multiple sclerosis. Sequencing used immunoSEQ multiplex PCR; TCRdb keeps in-frame clones, though not all of them. The sample lists some 20,000 clones; roughly 90% were seen once. The sequencing used CD8+ T cells from peripheral blood mononuclear cells, collected in the second trimester of pregnancy. The receptors derive from a female donor in good health, enrolled as a control in a pregnancy study. The CDR3 runs from the conserved cysteine through the conserved F or W. Each record gives: J gene, CDR3 length, D gene, V gene, CDR3 protein, CDR3 DNA. A D gene is named only where the DNA matches it firmly.

>TRBJ2-1|15|TRBD2|TRBV9
CASSVGLAGGVEQFF
TGTGCCAGCAGCGTAGGTCTAGCGGGAGGAGTTGAGCAGTTCTTC
>TRBJ2-7|16|TRBD2|TRBV5-1
CASSFARLADSYEQYF
TGCGCCAGCAGCTTTGCGAGACTAGCGGACTCCTACGAGCAGTACTTC
>TRBJ2-1|16|NA|TRBV2
CASNVGRRSFYNEQFF
TGTGCCAGCAACGTCGGGAGAAGAAGTTTCTACAATGAGCAGTTCTTC
>TRBJ1-5|15|NA|TRBV5-5
CASSLRGNGNQPQHF
TGTGCCAGCAGCTTGCGGGGGAATGGCAATCAGCCCCAGCATTTT
>TRBJ2-2|16|NA|TRBV7-2
CASKERRLRNTGELFF
TGTGCCAGCAAAGAAAGGAGATTACGGAACACCGGGGAGCTGTTTTTT
>TRBJ1-5|16|TRBD1|TRBV28
CASTNTGTGGYQPQHF
TGTGCCAGCACTAACACCGGGACAGGGGGCTATCAGCCCCAGCATTTT